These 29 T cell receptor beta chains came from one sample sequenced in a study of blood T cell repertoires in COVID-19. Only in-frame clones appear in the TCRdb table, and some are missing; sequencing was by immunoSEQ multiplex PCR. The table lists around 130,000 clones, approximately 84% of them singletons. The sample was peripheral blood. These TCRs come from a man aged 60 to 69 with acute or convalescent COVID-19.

The CDR3 sequence is CASSFVRGRGAEAFF. CDR3 nucleotide sequence: TGTGCCAGTAGTTTCGTTCGGGGCAGGGGAGCTGAAGCTTTCTTT. This rearrangement joins TRBV19 to TRBJ1-1; possible D gene TRBD1, 6 bases. The germline V gene encodes CDR1 LNHDA and CDR2 SQIVND (reference sequence). The CDR3 contains 15 residues. Trimming cost V 5 bases and J 6 bases, with 19 bases left between them.

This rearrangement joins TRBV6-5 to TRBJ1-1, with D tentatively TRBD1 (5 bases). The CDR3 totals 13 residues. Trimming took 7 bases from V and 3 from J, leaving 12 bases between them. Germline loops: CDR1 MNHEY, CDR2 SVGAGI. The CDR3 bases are TGTGCCAGCAAGCGGGGCCGGGACACTGAAGCTTTCTTT. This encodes CASKRGRDTEAFF.

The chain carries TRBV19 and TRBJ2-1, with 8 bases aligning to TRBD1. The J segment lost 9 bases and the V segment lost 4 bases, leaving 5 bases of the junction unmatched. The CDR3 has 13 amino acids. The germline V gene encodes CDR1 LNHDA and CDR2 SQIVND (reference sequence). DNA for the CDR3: TGTGCCAGTAGTACCCGGACAGGGTTTGAGCAGTTCTTC. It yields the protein CASSTRTGFEQFF.

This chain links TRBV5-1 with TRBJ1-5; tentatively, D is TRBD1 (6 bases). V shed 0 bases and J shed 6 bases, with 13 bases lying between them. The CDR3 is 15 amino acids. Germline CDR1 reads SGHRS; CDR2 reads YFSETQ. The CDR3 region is CASSLGPGGGQPQHF. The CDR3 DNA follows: TGCGCCAGCAGCTTGGGACCTGGGGGCGGTCAGCCCCAGCATTTT.

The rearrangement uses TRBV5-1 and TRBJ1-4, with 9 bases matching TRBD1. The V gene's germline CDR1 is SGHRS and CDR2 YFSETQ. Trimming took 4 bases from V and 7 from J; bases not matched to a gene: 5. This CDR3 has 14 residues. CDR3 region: CASSVGTGSEKLFF. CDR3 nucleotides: TGCGCCAGCAGCGTGGGGACAGGGAGTGAAAAACTGTTTTTT.

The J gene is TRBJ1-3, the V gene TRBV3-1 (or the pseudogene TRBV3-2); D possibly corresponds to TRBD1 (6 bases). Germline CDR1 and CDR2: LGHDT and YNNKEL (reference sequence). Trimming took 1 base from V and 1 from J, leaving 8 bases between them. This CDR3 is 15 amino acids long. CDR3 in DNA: TGTGCCAGCAGCCAAGCAGGGGCTTCTGGAAACACCATATATTTT. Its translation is CASSQAGASGNTIYF.

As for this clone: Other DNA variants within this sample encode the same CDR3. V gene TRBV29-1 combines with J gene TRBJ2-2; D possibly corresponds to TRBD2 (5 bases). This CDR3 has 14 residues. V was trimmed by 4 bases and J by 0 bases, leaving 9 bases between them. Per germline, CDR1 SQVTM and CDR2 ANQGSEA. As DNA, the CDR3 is TGCAGCGTTGGTCGAGGGACGAACACCGGGGAGCTGTTTTTT. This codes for CSVGRGTNTGELFF.

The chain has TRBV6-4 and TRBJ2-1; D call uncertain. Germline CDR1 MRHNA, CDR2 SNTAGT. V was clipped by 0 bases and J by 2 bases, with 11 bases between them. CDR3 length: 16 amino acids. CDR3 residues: CASSDSVTQTYNEQFF. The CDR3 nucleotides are TGTGCCAGCAGTGACTCGGTAACTCAAACCTACAATGAGCAGTTCTTC.

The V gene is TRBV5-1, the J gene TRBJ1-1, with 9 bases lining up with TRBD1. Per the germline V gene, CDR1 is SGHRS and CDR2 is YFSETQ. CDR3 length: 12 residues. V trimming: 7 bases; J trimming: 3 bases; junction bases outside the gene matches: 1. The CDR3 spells CASGTGYTEAFF. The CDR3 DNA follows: TGCGCCAGCGGGACAGGGTACACTGAAGCTTTCTTT. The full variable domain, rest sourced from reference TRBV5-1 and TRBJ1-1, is KAGVTQTPRYLIKTRGQQVTLSCSPISGHRSVSWYQQTPGQGLQFLFEYFSETQRNKGNFPGRFSGRQFSNSRSEMNVSTLELGDSALYLCASGTGYTEAFFGQGTRLTVV.

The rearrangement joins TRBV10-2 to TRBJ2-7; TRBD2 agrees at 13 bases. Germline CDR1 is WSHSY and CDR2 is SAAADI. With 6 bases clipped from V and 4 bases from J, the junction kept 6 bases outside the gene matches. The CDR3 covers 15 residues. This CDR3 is CASRSGLAGRYEQYF. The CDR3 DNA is TGCGCCAGCAGGTCGGGACTAGCGGGAAGGTACGAGCAGTACTTC.

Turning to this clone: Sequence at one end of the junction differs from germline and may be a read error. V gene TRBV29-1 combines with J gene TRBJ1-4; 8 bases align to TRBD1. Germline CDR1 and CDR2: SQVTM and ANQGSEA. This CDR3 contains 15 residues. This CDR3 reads CSVEEGLAGGRKLFF. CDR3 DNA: TGCAGCGTTGAAGAAGGGCTCGCAGGGGGCCGAAAATTGTTTTTT.

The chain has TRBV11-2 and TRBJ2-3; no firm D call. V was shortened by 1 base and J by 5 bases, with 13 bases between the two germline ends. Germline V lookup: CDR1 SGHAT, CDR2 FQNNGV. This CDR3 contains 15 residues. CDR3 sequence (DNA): TGTGCCAGCAGCTTAGGTTTAGCCGGCCTAGATACGCAGTATTTT. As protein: CASSLGLAGLDTQYF.

DNA of the CDR3: TGCGCCAGCAGCTTTCAAGGGGTTGAGTACGAGCAGTACTTC. Amino acids: CASSFQGVEYEQYF. This chain joins TRBV5-1 and TRBJ2-7; maybe TRBD1 (5 bases). V was shortened by 2 bases and J by 4 bases, with 13 bases between the two germline ends. The CDR3 loop spans 14 amino acids. CDR1 is SGHRS and CDR2 is YFSETQ in the germline V gene.

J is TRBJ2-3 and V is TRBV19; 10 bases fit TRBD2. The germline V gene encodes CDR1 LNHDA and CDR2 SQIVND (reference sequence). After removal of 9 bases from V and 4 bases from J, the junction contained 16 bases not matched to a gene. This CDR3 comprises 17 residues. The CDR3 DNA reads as TGTGCCAGCACCGAAAGGGGAGCGGGGGGGTTAGCAGATACGCAGTATTTT. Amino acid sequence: CASTERGAGGLADTQYF.

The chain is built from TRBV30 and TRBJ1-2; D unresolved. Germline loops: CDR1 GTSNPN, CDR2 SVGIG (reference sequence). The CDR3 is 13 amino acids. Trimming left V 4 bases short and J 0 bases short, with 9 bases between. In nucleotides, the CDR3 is TGTGCCTGGATTGGGGAGCCTAACTATGGCTACACCTTC. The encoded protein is CAWIGEPNYGYTF.

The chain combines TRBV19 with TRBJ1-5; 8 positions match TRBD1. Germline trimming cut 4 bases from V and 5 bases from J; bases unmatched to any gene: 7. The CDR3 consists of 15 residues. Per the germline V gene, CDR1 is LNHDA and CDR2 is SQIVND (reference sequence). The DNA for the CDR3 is TGTGCCAGTAGTACGACCGGACAGGGCTATCAGCCCCAGCATTTT. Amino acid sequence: CASSTTGQGYQPQHF.

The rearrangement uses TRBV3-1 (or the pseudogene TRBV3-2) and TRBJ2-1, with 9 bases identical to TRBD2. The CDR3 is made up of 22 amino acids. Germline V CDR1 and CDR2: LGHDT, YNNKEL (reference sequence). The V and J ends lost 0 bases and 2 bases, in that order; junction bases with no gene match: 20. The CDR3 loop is CASSQDVGGGRASRGTYNEQFF. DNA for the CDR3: TGTGCCAGCAGCCAAGATGTGGGAGGCGGGAGGGCCAGTCGTGGAACCTACAATGAGCAGTTCTTC.

The CDR3 DNA reads TGTGCCAGCGACGGGGAGCCCGCGGATACGCAGTATTTT. Protein product: CASDGEPADTQYF. The chain links TRBV28 to TRBJ2-3; D might be TRBD2 (5 bases). The CDR3 consists of 13 residues. CDR1 and CDR2 from the germline V gene are MDHEN and SYDVKM. V lost 8 bases to trimming and J lost 6 bases, with 15 bases between them.

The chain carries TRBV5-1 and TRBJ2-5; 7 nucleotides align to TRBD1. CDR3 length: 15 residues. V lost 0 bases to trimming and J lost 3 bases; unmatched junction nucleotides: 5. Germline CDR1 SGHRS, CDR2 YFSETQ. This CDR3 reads CASSLASGGEETQYF. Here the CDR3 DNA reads TGCGCCAGCAGCTTGGCGTCAGGGGGTGAAGAGACCCAGTACTTC.

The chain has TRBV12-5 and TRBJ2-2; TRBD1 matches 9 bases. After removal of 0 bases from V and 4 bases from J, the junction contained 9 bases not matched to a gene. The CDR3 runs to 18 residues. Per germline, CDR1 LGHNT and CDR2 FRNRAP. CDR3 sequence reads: CASGLVLGQGGSTGELFF. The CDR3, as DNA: TGTGCTAGTGGTTTGGTACTGGGACAGGGAGGGTCCACCGGGGAGCTGTTTTTT.

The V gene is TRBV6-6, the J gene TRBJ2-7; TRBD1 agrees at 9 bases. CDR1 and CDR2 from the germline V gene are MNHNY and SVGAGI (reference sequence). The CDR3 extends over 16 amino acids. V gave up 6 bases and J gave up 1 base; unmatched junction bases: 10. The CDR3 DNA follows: TGTGCCAGCAGAGCCTCGCACAGGGGGCAGTCCTACGAGCAGTACTTC. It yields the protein CASRASHRGQSYEQYF.

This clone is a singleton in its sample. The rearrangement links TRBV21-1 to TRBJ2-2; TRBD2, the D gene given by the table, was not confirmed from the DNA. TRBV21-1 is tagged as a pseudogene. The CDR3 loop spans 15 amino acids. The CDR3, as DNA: TGTGCCAGCAGCAATGTAGGGGAGGACACCGGGGAGCTGTTTTTT. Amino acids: CASSNVGEDTGELFF.

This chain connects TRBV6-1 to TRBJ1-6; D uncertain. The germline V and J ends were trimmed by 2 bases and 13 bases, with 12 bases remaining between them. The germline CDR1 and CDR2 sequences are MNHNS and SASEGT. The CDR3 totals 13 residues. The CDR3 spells CASSEQKEFPLHF. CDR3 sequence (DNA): TGTGCCAGCAGTGAACAGAAAGAATTCCCCCTCCACTTT.

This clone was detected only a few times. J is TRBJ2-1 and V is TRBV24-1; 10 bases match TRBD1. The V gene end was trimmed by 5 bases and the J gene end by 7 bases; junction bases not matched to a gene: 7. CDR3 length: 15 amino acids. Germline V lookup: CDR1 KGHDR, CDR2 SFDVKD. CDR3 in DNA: TGTGCCACCAGTGTCCGACAGGGGGCGGGGAATGAGCAGTTCTTC. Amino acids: CATSVRQGAGNEQFF.

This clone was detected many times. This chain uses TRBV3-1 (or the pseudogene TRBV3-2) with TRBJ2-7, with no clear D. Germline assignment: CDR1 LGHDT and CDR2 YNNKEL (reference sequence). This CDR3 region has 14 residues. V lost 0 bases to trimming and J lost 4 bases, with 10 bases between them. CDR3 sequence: CASSQESRRYEQYF. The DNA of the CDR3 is TGTGCCAGCAGCCAAGAGTCTAGACGGTACGAGCAGTACTTC.

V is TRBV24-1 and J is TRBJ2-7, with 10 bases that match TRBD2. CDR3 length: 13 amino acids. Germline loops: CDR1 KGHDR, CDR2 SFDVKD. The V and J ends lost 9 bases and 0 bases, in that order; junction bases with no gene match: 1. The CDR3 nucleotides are TGTGCCACCGGGACTAGCGACTCCTACGAGCAGTACTTC. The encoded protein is CATGTSDSYEQYF.

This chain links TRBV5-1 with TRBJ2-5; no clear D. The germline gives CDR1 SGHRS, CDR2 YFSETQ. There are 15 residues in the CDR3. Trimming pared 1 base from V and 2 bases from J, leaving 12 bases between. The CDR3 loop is CASSLSQIFQETQYF. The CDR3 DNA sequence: TGCGCCAGCAGCTTGTCACAGATTTTTCAAGAGACCCAGTACTTC.

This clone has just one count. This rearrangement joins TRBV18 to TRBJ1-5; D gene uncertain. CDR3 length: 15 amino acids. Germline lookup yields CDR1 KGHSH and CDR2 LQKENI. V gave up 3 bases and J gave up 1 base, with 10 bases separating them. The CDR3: CASSPSTVSNQPQHF. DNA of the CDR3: TGTGCCAGCTCACCTTCTACTGTCAGCAATCAGCCCCAGCATTTT.

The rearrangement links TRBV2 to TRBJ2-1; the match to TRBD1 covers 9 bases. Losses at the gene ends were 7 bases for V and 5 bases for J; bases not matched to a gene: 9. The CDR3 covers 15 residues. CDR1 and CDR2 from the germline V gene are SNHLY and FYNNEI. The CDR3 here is CASNQPGQGNNEQFF. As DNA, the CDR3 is TGTGCCAGCAACCAGCCGGGACAGGGCAACAATGAGCAGTTCTTC. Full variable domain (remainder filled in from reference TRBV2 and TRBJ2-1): EPEVTQTPSHQVTQMGQEVILRCVPISNHLYFYWYRQILGQKVEFLVSFYNNEISEKSEIFDDQFSVERPDGSNFTLKIRSTKLEDSAMYFCASNQPGQGNNEQFFGPGTRLTVL.